Presented here are 5 T cell receptor beta chains from one specimen sequenced in a study of blood T cells in healthy people across ages. A second about 7 to 11 cycle PCR used barcoded and J-beta primers. One entry per CDR3 protein results from TCRdb running MiXCR on the 5' RACE reads. The table lists around 1.1 million distinct CDR3 sequences, roughly two fifths of them singletons. The sample consisted of blood. The receptors originated from a man aged 18 to 35 in good health.

The gene calls are TRBV7-9 and TRBJ1-1; the D gene is possibly TRBD1 (5 bases). Per germline, CDR1 SEHNR and CDR2 FQNEAQ (reference sequence). The CDR3 has 16 amino acids. Trimming removed 3 bases from V and 4 bases from J, with 18 bases in between. The CDR3 DNA follows: TGTGCCAGCAGCTTTACCGGTGTAGGGGTGAGCACTGAAGCTTTCTTT. Its protein product is CASSFTGVGVSTEAFF.

This sequence joins TRBV6-2 or TRBV6-3 and TRBJ1-2, with D possibly TRBD1 on 5 matching bases. Germline assignment: CDR1 MNHEY and CDR2 SVGEGT. With 2 bases removed from V and 4 bases from J, the gap between germline ends came to 11 bases. The length of the CDR3 is 14 residues. The CDR3 DNA sequence: TGTGCCAGCAGTTACAGAACGGGGACCTATGGCTACACCTTC. Translation gives CASSYRTGTYGYTF.

This clonotype was counted a few times. The chain is built from TRBV4-3 and TRBJ2-1, with D perhaps being TRBD1 or TRBD2 (5 bases each). There are 19 residues in the CDR3. Germline assignment: CDR1 LGHNA and CDR2 YSLEER. The V end was cut by 0 bases, the J end by 0 bases, with 18 bases between. The CDR3 is CASSQEGTEAASSYNEQFF. CDR3 sequence (DNA): TGCGCCAGCAGCCAAGAAGGGACGGAGGCTGCCAGCTCCTACAATGAGCAGTTCTTC.

In its sample, this clonotype was seen a few times. The chain joins TRBV10-3 to TRBJ2-2; 8 bases are a match to TRBD1. CDR1 is ENHRY and CDR2 is SYGVKD in the germline V gene. The CDR3 length is 15 residues. The ends lost 6 bases at V and 4 bases at J; junction bases unmatched: 7. Here the CDR3 reads CAISPGQEGTGELFF. The CDR3 nucleotides read TGTGCCATCAGCCCGGGACAGGAAGGCACCGGGGAGCTGTTTTTT.

This clonotype was counted a single time. V is TRBV2 and J is TRBJ2-4; D gene ambiguous. The J call may be wrong; the DNA end is better matched by TRBJ2-7. CDR1 and CDR2 (germline): SNHLY, FYNNEI. The CDR3 runs to 13 residues. The CDR3 coding sequence is TGTGCCAGCAGCGTTGACGACACCTACGAGCAGTACTTC. As protein: CASSVDDTYEQYF.